This TCR beta chain derives from a study of blood T cells in healthy people across ages. Study outcomes and limitations: Estimated diversity, derived from one million T cells, was regarded as an underestimate. Across the age range, TCR beta diversity per million T cells fell in a roughly linear way.

The authors ran a second PCR of 7 to 11 cycles using a sample-barcoded 5' primer and a J-beta primer mix. Every molecule of cDNA carried a tag from a template-switch adaptor with 12 random nucleotides. Each sample yielded at least 2.5 million CDR3-containing paired-end reads. TCRdb redid the calling of the 5' RACE reads with MiXCR, one entry per CDR3 protein. The sample has around 940,000 distinct CDR3 sequences; roughly half are singletons. In its sample, this clonotype was seen a few times. Its antigen is still unknown. The sample consisted of blood. The TCR comes from a woman aged 55-70 years in good health.

The CDR3 is CASSLGSASITDTQYF. The CDR3 region has the DNA TGTGCCAGCAGCTTAGGTTCGGCCTCGATCACAGATACGCAGTATTTT. The chain has TRBV7-2 and TRBJ2-3; D not resolved. From germline, CDR1 is SGHTA and CDR2 FQGNSA. The CDR3 is made up of 16 amino acids. V was clipped by 1 base and J by 2 bases, with 13 bases between them.